This note documents a single T cell receptor (beta chain) sequence. Its antigen is not known. This entry comes from a study of PD-1 blockade in classical Hodgkin lymphoma. General study points: Later analyses included only patients treated at least 1 year post-ASCT. Complete responders matched newly diagnosed patients in baseline diversity.

Each patient experienced a relapse that followed autologous stem cell transplantation, and brentuximab vedotin exposure varied. Complete response, partial response or progressive disease was recorded as best response. V lost 5 bases and J lost 6; bases outside the gene matches: 5. Germline V gene data show CDR1 as SGHNT and CDR2 as YENEEA. The CDR3 has 13 amino acids. Method: immunoSEQ multiplex PCR; TCRdb's copy keeps in-frame clones and lacks some. The table records some 100,000 clones, about nine tenths of them present only once. Sequencing was performed on peripheral blood mononuclear cells (PBMCs), taken at baseline. This TCR derives from a human donor with classical Hodgkin lymphoma. The chain uses TRBV11-3 and TRBJ2-7, with 9 positions matching TRBD1. The CDR3 DNA reads TGTGCCAGCAGCCTGGGACAGGGCGGCGAGCAGTACTTC. Its translation is CASSLGQGGEQYF.